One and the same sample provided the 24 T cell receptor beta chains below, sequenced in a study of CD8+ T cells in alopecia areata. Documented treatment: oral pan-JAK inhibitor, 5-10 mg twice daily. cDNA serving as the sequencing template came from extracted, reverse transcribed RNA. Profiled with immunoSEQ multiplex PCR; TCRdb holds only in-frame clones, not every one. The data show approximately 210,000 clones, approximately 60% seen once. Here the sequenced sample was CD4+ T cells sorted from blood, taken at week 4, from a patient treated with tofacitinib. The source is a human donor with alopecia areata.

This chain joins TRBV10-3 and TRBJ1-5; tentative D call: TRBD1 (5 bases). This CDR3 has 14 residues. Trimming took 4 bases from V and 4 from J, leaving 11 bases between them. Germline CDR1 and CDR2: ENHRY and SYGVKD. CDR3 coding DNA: TGTGCCATCAGTGGGGGACGGGAGAATCAGCCCCAGCATTTT. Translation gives CAISGGRENQPQHF.

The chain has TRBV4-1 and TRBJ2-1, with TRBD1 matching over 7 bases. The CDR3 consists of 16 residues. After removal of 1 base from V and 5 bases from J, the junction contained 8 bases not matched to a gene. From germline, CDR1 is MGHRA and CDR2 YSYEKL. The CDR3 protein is CASSQAAGGANNEQFF. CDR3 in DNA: TGCGCCAGCAGCCAAGCGGCAGGGGGAGCTAACAATGAGCAGTTCTTC.

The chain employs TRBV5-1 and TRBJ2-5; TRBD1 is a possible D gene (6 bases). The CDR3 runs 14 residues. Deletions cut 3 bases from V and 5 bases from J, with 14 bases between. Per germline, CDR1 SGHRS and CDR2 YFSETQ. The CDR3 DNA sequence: TGCGCCAGCAGCTCTGTACAGGGCATGGAGACCCAGTACTTC. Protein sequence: CASSSVQGMETQYF.

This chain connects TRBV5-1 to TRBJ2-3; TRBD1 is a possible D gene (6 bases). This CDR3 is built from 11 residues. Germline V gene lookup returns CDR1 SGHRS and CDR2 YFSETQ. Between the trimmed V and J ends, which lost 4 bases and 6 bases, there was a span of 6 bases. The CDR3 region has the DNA TGCGCCAGCAGCGGGGGCGATACGCAGTATTTT. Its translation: CASSGGDTQYF.

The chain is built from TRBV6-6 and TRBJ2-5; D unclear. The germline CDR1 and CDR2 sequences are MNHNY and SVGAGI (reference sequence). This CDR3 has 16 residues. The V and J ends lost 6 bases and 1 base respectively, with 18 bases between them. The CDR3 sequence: CASSRGRLPRQETQYF. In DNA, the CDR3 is TGTGCCAGCAGCAGAGGACGTCTGCCACGCCAAGAGACCCAGTACTTC.

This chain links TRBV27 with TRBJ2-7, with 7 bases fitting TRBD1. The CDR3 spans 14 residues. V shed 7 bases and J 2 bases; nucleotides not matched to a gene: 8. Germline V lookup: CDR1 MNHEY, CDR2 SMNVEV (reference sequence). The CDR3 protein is CASTPPGQPYEQYF. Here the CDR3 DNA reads TGTGCCAGCACCCCCCCGGGACAGCCCTACGAGCAGTACTTC.

CDR3 in DNA: TGTGCCAGCAGCTTAGGCACAGGGGGAGATTCACCCCTCCACTTT. As protein: CASSLGTGGDSPLHF. V and J are TRBV7-9 and TRBJ1-6; 8 bases agree with TRBD1. CDR3 length: 15 residues. CDR1 is SEHNR, CDR2 FQNEAQ, per germline (reference sequence). V lost 1 base and J lost 8; bases outside the gene matches: 4.

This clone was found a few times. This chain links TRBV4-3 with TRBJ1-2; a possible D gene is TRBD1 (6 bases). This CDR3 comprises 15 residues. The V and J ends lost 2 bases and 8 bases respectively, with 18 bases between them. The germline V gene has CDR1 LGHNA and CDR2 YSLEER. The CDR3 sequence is CASSQTRRGSRGYTF. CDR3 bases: TGCGCCAGCAGCCAAACCCGCAGGGGTTCTCGGGGCTACACCTTC.

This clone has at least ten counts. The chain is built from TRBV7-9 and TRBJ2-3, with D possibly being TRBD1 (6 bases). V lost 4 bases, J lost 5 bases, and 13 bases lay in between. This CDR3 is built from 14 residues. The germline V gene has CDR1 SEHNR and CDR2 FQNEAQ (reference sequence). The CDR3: CASSSRTVGDTQYF. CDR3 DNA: TGTGCCAGCAGCTCCCGGACAGTTGGAGATACGCAGTATTTT.

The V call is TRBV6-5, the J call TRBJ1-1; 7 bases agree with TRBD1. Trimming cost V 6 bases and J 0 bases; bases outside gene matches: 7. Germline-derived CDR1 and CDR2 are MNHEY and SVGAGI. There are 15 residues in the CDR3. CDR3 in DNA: TGTGCCAGCAGGATCACCCAGGGGGTGAACACTGAAGCTTTCTTT. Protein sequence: CASRITQGVNTEAFF.

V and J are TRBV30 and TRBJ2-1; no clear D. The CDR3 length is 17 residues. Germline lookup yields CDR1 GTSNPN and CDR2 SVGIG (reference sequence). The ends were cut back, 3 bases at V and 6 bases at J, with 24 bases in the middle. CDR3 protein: CAWSLPPPGSRLNEQFF. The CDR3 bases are TGTGCCTGGAGCCTACCGCCCCCCGGCTCGCGGCTCAATGAGCAGTTCTTC. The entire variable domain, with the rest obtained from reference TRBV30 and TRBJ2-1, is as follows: SQTIHQWPATLVQPVGSPLSLECTVEGTSNPNLYWYRQAAGRGLQLLFYSVGIGQISSEVPQNLSASRPQDRQFILSSKKLLLSDSGFYLCAWSLPPPGSRLNEQFFGPGTRLTVL.

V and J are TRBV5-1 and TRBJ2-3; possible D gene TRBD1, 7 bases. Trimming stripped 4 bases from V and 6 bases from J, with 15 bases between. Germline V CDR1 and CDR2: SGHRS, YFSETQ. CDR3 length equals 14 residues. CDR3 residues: CASSVRRGADTQYF. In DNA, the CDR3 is TGCGCCAGCAGCGTTCGCAGGGGGGCCGATACGCAGTATTTT.

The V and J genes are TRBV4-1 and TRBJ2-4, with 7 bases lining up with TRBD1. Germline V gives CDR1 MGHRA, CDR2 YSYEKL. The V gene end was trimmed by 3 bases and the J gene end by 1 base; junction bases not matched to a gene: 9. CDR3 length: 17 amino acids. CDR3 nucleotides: TGCGCCAGCAGCCACGCTAGAGGGGGCACGGCCAAAAACATTCAGTACTTC. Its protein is CASSHARGGTAKNIQYF.

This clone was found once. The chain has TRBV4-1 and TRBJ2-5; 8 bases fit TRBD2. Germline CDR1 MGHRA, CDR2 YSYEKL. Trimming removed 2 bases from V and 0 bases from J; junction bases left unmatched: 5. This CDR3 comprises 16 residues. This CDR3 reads CASSQPSGGHQETQYF. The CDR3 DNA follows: TGCGCCAGCAGCCAACCTTCGGGGGGGCACCAAGAGACCCAGTACTTC.

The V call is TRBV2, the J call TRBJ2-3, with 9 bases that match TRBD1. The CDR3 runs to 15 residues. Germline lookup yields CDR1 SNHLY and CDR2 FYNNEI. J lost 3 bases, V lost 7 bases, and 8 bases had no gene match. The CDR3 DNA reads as TGTGCCAGCATTGAGTGGGACAGGGATACAGATACGCAGTATTTT. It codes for CASIEWDRDTDTQYF.

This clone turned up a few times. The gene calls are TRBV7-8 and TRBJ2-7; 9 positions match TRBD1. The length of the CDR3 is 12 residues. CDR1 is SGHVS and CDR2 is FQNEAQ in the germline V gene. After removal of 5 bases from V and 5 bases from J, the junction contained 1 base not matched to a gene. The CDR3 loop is CASSGTGNEQYF. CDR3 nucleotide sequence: TGTGCCAGCAGCGGGACAGGGAACGAGCAGTACTTC.

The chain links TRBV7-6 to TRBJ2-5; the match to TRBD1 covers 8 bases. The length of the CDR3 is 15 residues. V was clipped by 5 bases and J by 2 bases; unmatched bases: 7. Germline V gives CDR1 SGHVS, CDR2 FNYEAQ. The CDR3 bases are TGTGCCAGCAGCAGCGACAGGGGAGGTCAAGAGACCCAGTACTTC. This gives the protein CASSSDRGGQETQYF. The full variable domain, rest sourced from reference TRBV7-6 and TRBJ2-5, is GAGVSQSPRYKVTKRGQDVALRCDPISGHVSLYWYRQALGQGPEFLTYFNYEAQQDKSGLPNDRFSAERPEGSISTLTIQRTEQRDSAMYRCASSSDRGGQETQYFGPGTRLLVL.

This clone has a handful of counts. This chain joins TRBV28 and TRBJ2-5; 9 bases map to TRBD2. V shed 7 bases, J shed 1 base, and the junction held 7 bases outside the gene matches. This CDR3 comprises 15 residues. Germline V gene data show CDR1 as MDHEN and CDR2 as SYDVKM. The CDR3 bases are TGTGCCAGCAAAGTCGGCGGGGGGGCCCAAGAGACCCAGTACTTC. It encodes CASKVGGGAQETQYF.

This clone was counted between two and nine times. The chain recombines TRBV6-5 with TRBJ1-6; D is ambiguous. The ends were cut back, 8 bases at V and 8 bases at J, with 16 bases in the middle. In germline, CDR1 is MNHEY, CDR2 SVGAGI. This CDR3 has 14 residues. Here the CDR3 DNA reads TGTGCCAGCCGACTTTGGCGGGGTGATTCACCCCTCCACTTT. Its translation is CASRLWRGDSPLHF.

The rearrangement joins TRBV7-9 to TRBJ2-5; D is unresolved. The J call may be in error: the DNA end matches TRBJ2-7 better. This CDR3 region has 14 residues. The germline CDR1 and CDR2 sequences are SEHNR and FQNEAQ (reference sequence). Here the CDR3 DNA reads TGTGCCAGCAGCAAAGCCGGGCCCTACTACGAGCAGTACTTC. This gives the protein CASSKAGPYYEQYF.

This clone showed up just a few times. Here the CDR3 reads CASSPGQREYF. The DNA of the CDR3 is TGTGCCAGCAGCCCAGGACAGCGCGAGTACTTC. The chain employs TRBV7-9 and TRBJ2-7, with a weak D call TRBD1 (6 bases). Germline V CDR1 and CDR2: SEHNR, FQNEAQ (reference sequence). V gave up 5 bases and J gave up 11 bases, with 13 bases separating them. CDR3 length equals 11 residues.

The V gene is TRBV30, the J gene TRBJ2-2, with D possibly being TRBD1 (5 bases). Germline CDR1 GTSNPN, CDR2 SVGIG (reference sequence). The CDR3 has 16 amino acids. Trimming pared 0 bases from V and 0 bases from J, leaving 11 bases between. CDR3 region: CAWSVQVTANTGELFF. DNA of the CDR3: TGTGCCTGGAGTGTACAAGTGACAGCGAACACCGGGGAGCTGTTTTTT.

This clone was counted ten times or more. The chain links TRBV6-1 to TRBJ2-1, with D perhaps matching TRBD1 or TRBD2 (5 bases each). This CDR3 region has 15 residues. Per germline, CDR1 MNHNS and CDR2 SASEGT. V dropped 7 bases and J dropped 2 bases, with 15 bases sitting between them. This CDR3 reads CASTASRVTYNEQFF. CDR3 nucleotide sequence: TGTGCCAGCACGGCTAGCAGGGTGACCTACAATGAGCAGTTCTTC.

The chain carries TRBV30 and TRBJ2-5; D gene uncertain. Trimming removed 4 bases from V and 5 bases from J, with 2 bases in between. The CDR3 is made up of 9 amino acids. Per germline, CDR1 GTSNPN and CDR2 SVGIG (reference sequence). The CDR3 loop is CAWKETQYF. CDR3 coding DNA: TGTGCCTGGAAGGAGACCCAGTACTTC.